This T cell receptor (beta chain) was sequenced during a study of CD8+ T cells in alopecia areata. Study-level findings and limits: One nonresponder makes the tie between baseline CD8+ expansion and response uncertain.

Points on this clone: Its antigen is unidentified.

Isolated RNA was reverse transcribed into cDNA used as the sequencing template. Data came from immunoSEQ multiplex PCR; TCRdb stores just in-frame clones and leaves some out. The repertoire consists of some 100,000 clones, with 44% occurring once and the leading ten covering roughly a sixth. The junction had 2 bases not matched to a gene; V was cut back by 5 bases and J by 0 bases. Germline CDR1 is SQVTM and CDR2 is ANQGSEA. The CDR3 sequence is 14 residues long. Stated treatment: oral pan-JAK inhibitor, 5-10 mg twice daily. Sample: CD8+ T cells sorted from blood, taken at week 24, from a patient treated with tofacitinib. This chain links TRBV29-1 with TRBJ2-1; 9 nucleotides match TRBD1. This receptor was obtained from a human donor with alopecia areata. The CDR3 sequence is CSVPDRGSYNEQFF. The DNA for the CDR3 is TGCAGCGTTCCGGACAGGGGCTCCTACAATGAGCAGTTCTTC.